These 12 T cell receptor beta chains originate from one sample sequenced in a study of blood T cells in healthy people across ages. With a J-beta primer mix and a sample-barcoded 5' primer, a second PCR ran about 6 to 11 cycles. Each CDR3 protein gets one entry after TCRdb re-called the 5' RACE reads with MiXCR. This table has 700,000 to 950,000 distinct CDR3 sequences, roughly 60% appearing once. Specimen: blood. Source of these receptors: a man younger than 45 in good health.

As concerns this clonotype: A read error may produce the germline difference seen at one junction end. The chain couples TRBV7-9 to TRBJ2-6; possible D gene TRBD1, 5 bases. Germline CDR1 reads SEHNR; CDR2 reads FQNEAQ (reference sequence). The CDR3 has 15 residues. The CDR3 DNA is TGTGCCAGCAACCGGGCGGCGGCTGGGGCCAGCGTCCTGACTTTC. It codes for CASNRAAAGASVLTF.

The chain uses TRBV25-1 and TRBJ1-4; D remains ambiguous. There are 15 residues in the CDR3. Trimming took 4 bases from V and 4 from J, leaving 13 bases between them. Germline CDR1 reads MGHDK; CDR2 reads SYGVNS. CDR3 protein: CASSVGRELNEKLFF. The DNA of the CDR3 is TGTGCCAGCAGTGTGGGGAGGGAGCTTAATGAAAAACTGTTTTTT.

In this sample, this clonotype turned up once. This chain joins TRBV15 and TRBJ2-7; D tentatively fits TRBD1 or TRBD2 (5 bases each). Trimming took 0 bases from V and 0 from J, leaving 9 bases between them. This CDR3 comprises 15 residues. Germline V gene data show CDR1 as LNHNV and CDR2 as YYDKDF (reference sequence). The CDR3, as DNA: TGTGCCACCAGCAGAGATGACGGGGCCTCCTACGAGCAGTACTTC. It encodes CATSRDDGASYEQYF.

V gene TRBV24-1 combines with J gene TRBJ1-1, with D maybe TRBD1 (5 bases). The ends were cut back, 10 bases at V and 5 bases at J, with 16 bases in the middle. The germline gives CDR1 KGHDR, CDR2 SFDVKD. There are 13 residues in the CDR3. CDR3 nucleotide sequence: TGTGCCACGCCGACAGAAGATTTAACTGAAGCTTTCTTT. This sequence encodes CATPTEDLTEAFF.

This clonotype came up a few times. The chain couples TRBV6-2 or TRBV6-3 to TRBJ2-7, with unresolved D. This CDR3 region has 13 residues. Germline V CDR1 and CDR2: MNHEY, SVGEGT. Trimming removed 4 bases at V and 2 bases at J, with 9 bases between. In DNA, the CDR3 is TGTGCCAGCAGTTCTTCCACCCCCTACGAGCAGTACTTC. Translating it yields CASSSSTPYEQYF.

This clonotype was found a few times. This chain uses TRBV7-9 with TRBJ2-4; a possible D gene is TRBD2 (5 bases). The end of the DNA fits TRBJ2-7 better, so the J call may be wrong. Germline CDR1 SEHNR, CDR2 FQNEAQ (reference sequence). The CDR3 contains 14 residues. CDR3 DNA sequence: TGTGCCAGCAGCTTAGCGGCAGCCGGGGTCGAGCAGTACTTC. Encoded protein: CASSLAAAGVEQYF.

The V and J genes are TRBV4-1 and TRBJ1-2, with 10 bases aligning to TRBD1. V dropped 1 base and J dropped 7; count of bases not matched to a gene: 6. Germline V CDR1 and CDR2: MGHRA, YSYEKL. CDR3 length equals 15 residues. The CDR3 loop reads CASSQGLWDRGGYTF. CDR3 bases: TGCGCCAGCAGCCAAGGCCTCTGGGACAGGGGTGGCTACACCTTC.

This rearrangement joins TRBV12-3 or TRBV12-4 to TRBJ2-5; 9 positions match TRBD1. This CDR3 spans 15 amino acids. Losses at the gene ends were 2 bases for V and 4 bases for J; bases not matched to a gene: 5. CDR3 sequence reads: CASSLRQGESETQYF. DNA of the CDR3: TGTGCCAGCAGTTTAAGACAGGGGGAGTCAGAGACCCAGTACTTC.

This clonotype was seen only once. The J gene is TRBJ1-2, the V gene TRBV9; possible D gene TRBD1, 5 bases. The germline V and J ends were trimmed by 3 bases and 6 bases, with 21 bases remaining between them. This CDR3 contains 16 residues. Per germline, CDR1 SGDLS and CDR2 YYNGEE. CDR3 bases: TGTGCCAGCAGCGGTACCGGGATAGGGGCGATCGATGGCTACACCTTC. Its translation is CASSGTGIGAIDGYTF.

This clonotype was counted once. The genes are TRBV4-1 and TRBJ1-2; D call uncertain. The CDR3 consists of 12 residues. Germline loops: CDR1 MGHRA, CDR2 YSYEKL. V shed 3 bases and J shed 7 bases, with 9 bases lying between them. The CDR3 protein is CASSHMVSGYTF. In nucleotides, the CDR3 is TGCGCCAGCAGCCACATGGTCAGTGGCTACACCTTC.

CDR3 sequence: CASSQDRTGTEAFF. CDR3 coding DNA: TGCGCCAGCAGCCAGGATAGGACGGGGACTGAAGCTTTCTTT. The V gene is TRBV4-3, the J gene TRBJ1-1, with D hard to call. Germline-derived CDR1 and CDR2 are LGHNA and YSLEER. There are 14 residues in the CDR3. The ends were cut back, 3 bases at V and 5 bases at J, with 13 bases in the middle.

The chain couples TRBV3-1 to TRBJ1-2; D might be TRBD1 (6 bases). This CDR3 is built from 14 residues. Germline-derived CDR1 and CDR2 are LGHDT and YNNKEL (reference sequence). Trimming removed 4 bases from V and 7 bases from J, with 16 bases in between. The CDR3 loop reads CASSLTGTDVGYTF. CDR3 nucleotide sequence: TGTGCCAGCAGCCTTACAGGGACGGACGTTGGCTACACCTTC.